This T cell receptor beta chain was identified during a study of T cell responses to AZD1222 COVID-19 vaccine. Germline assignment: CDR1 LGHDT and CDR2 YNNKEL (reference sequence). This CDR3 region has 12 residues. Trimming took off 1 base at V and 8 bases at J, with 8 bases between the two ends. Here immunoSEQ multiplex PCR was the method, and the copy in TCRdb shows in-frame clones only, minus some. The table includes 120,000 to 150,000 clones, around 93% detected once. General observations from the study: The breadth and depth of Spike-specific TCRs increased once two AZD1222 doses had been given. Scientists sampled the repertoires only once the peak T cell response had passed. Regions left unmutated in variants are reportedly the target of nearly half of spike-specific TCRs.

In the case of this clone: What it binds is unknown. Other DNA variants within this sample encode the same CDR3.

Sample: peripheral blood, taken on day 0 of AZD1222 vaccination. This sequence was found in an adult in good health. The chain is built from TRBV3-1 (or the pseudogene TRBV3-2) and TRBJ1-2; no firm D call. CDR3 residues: CASSQGGGGYTF. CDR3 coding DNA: TGTGCCAGCAGCCAAGGAGGAGGCGGCTACACCTTC.